Listed here are 16 T cell receptor beta chains from one sample, sequenced in a study of cytomegalovirus exposure and HLA in healthy donors. The primer mix had 60 Vbeta and 13 Jbeta primers. Sequencing used immunoSEQ multiplex PCR; TCRdb keeps in-frame clones, though not all of them. The sample consists of approximately 110,000 clones, 60% to 75% of them appearing once. Sequenced input: PBMCs. The receptor set was obtained from a woman in her forties or fifties in good health and CMV-seropositive.

The chain employs TRBV28 and TRBJ1-2; D not resolved. Germline V gene data show CDR1 as MDHEN and CDR2 as SYDVKM. V lost 5 bases and J 3 bases, leaving 19 bases between the germline ends. The CDR3 is made up of 16 amino acids. The CDR3 DNA reads TGTGCCAGCAGTAGTCTTGAGACATCGAAACACTATGGCTACACCTTC. Protein: CASSSLETSKHYGYTF.

The chain couples TRBV7-2 to TRBJ2-1; 10 nucleotides align to TRBD1. With V trimmed by 5 bases and J by 2 bases, 3 bases remained unmatched. The CDR3 runs 15 residues. Germline assignment: CDR1 SGHTA and CDR2 FQGNSA. The CDR3 loop is CASSNGQGAYNEQFF. As DNA, the CDR3 is TGTGCCAGCAGCAACGGACAGGGGGCCTACAATGAGCAGTTCTTC.

This clone was recorded a few times. The chain carries TRBV4-1 and TRBJ2-1, with D uncertain. The germline V and J ends were trimmed by 1 base and 9 bases, with 4 bases remaining between them. This CDR3 has 11 amino acids. Germline CDR1 reads MGHRA; CDR2 reads YSYEKL. CDR3 sequence: CASSQGSEQFF. The CDR3 DNA is TGCGCCAGCAGCCAAGGCAGTGAGCAGTTCTTC.

Ten or more counts support this clone. The gene calls are TRBV6-1 and TRBJ2-7; unclear D gene. Looked up from germline, CDR1 is MNHNS and CDR2 is SASEGT. This CDR3 region has 14 residues. V gave up 0 bases and J gave up 6 bases, with 12 bases separating them. The CDR3 protein is CASSEAWAPGEQYF. CDR3 coding DNA: TGTGCCAGCAGTGAAGCGTGGGCCCCAGGCGAGCAGTACTTC.

A note on this clone: The junction differs from germline at one of its ends, possibly a read error. The chain links TRBV6-5 to TRBJ1-1; D unresolved. Per the germline V gene, CDR1 is MNHEY and CDR2 is SVGAGI. The CDR3 is 11 residues long. The CDR3 nucleotides read TGTGCCAGCAGTAACTCCGCCAGGGCTTTCTTT. It is translated as CASSNSARAFF.

The rearrangement uses TRBV2 and TRBJ2-2; TRBD1 matches at 7 bases. The length of the CDR3 is 16 residues. V was pared by 2 bases and J by 2 bases, with 5 bases of the junction left unmatched. In germline, CDR1 is SNHLY, CDR2 FYNNEI. CDR3: CASSELGTANTGELFF. The CDR3 bases are TGTGCCAGCAGTGAATTGGGGACAGCTAACACCGGGGAGCTGTTTTTT.

This clone appeared many times. The chain uses TRBV6-4 and TRBJ2-2, with D possibly being TRBD2 (5 bases). V shed 6 bases and J shed 8 bases, with 16 bases lying between them. The CDR3 spans 14 residues. Germline V gene data show CDR1 as MRHNA and CDR2 as SNTAGT. The CDR3 coding sequence is TGTGCCAGCAGGTCGGACTCCCCGTCAGGGGAGCTGTTTTTT. Its protein product is CASRSDSPSGELFF.

CDR3 amino acids: CASSYSGGLYNEQFF. In DNA form, the CDR3 reads TGTGCCAGCAGTTATAGCGGGGGGTTATACAATGAGCAGTTCTTC. The chain links TRBV27 to TRBJ2-1, with TRBD2 identical over 10 bases. V was clipped by 4 bases and J by 4 bases; unmatched bases: 4. The CDR3 length is 15 residues. CDR1 and CDR2 from the germline V gene are MNHEY and SMNVEV (reference sequence).

The chain links TRBV5-6 to TRBJ2-3; perhaps TRBD2 as D (6 bases). V was trimmed by 5 bases and J by 4 bases, leaving 11 bases between them. The CDR3 has 13 amino acids. CDR1 is SGHDT and CDR2 is YYEEEE in the germline V gene. The CDR3 here is CASSRDSPDTQYF. CDR3 nucleotides: TGTGCCAGCAGTAGGGACTCACCAGATACGCAGTATTTT.

V gene TRBV13 combines with J gene TRBJ1-1; D not resolved. Between the trimmed V and J ends, which lost 8 bases and 3 bases, there was a span of 22 bases. CDR1 PRHDT and CDR2 FYEKMQ come from the germline V gene (reference sequence). This CDR3 spans 16 amino acids. The CDR3 sequence: CASRRRRQPSYTEAFF. CDR3 sequence (DNA): TGTGCCAGCCGTCGAAGGCGGCAGCCAAGTTACACTGAAGCTTTCTTT.

The J gene is TRBJ2-5, the V gene TRBV29-1; 10 bases match TRBD2. Germline values: CDR1 SQVTM, CDR2 ANQGSEA. The length of the CDR3 is 12 residues. The junction had 3 bases not matched to a gene; V was cut back by 6 bases and J by 5 bases. The CDR3 reads CSVSTSGETQYF. The CDR3 DNA reads as TGCAGCGTATCGACTAGCGGGGAGACCCAGTACTTC.

This CDR3 reads CASSLAGTRGSPLHF. CDR3 in DNA: TGTGCCAGCAGCTTGGCCGGGACTCGGGGGTCACCCCTCCACTTT. This sequence joins TRBV5-6 and TRBJ1-6; tentative D call: TRBD1 (5 bases). Germline loops: CDR1 SGHDT, CDR2 YYEEEE. The CDR3 totals 15 residues. V was trimmed by 0 bases and J by 10 bases, leaving 14 bases between them.

This clone occurred once. This chain links TRBV13 with TRBJ2-5, with D possibly being TRBD2 (6 bases). Trimming pared 5 bases from V and 5 bases from J, leaving 9 bases between. Germline CDR1 reads PRHDT; CDR2 reads FYEKMQ (reference sequence). The CDR3 spans 12 residues. CDR3: CASSPAGETQYF. In DNA, the CDR3 is TGTGCCAGCAGCCCCGCGGGGGAGACCCAGTACTTC.

The CDR3 is CASSLLGTGNEKLFF. The CDR3 DNA sequence: TGTGCCAGCAGTTTATTAGGGACAGGGAATGAAAAACTGTTTTTT. The chain joins TRBV27 to TRBJ1-4, with 9 nucleotides matching TRBD1. Germline V gives CDR1 MNHEY, CDR2 SMNVEV (reference sequence). The CDR3 length is 15 residues. V trimming: 1 base; J trimming: 5 bases; junction bases outside the gene matches: 2.

The J gene is TRBJ2-3, the V gene TRBV29-1; TRBD2 matches 11 bases. This CDR3 spans 14 amino acids. J gave up 5 bases and V 2 bases, and 3 bases lay outside the gene matches. Germline CDR1 and CDR2: SQVTM and ANQGSEA. The CDR3 DNA sequence: TGCAGCGTTGAAAGGACTAGCGGGTTAGATACGCAGTATTTT. This translates into CSVERTSGLDTQYF.

The chain has TRBV7-9 and TRBJ2-7, with D perhaps TRBD2 (5 bases). Germline V gene sequence: CDR1 SEHNR, CDR2 FQNEAQ (reference sequence). The CDR3 contains 14 residues. The V and J ends lost 5 bases and 6 bases respectively, with 17 bases between them. The CDR3 sequence is CASSPLGASREQYF. CDR3 in DNA: TGTGCCAGCAGCCCGCTGGGAGCCTCCCGCGAGCAGTACTTC.